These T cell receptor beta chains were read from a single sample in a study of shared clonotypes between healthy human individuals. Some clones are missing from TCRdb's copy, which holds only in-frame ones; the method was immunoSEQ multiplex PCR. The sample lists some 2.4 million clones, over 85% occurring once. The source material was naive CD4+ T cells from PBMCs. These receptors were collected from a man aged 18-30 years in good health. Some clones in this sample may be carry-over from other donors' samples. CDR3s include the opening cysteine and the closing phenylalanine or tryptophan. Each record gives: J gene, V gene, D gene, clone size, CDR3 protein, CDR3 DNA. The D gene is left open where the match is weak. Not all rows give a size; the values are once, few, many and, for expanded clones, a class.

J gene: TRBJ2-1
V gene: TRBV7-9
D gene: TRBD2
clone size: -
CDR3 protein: CASSRGGPSSYNEQFF
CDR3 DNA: TGTGCCAGCAGCCGGGGGGGCCCCAGCTCCTACAATGAGCAGTTCTTC

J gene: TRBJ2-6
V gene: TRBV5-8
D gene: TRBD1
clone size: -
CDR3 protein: CASSWGDRVGNVLTF
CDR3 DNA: TGTGCCAGCAGCTGGGGGGACAGGGTCGGCAACGTCCTGACTTTC

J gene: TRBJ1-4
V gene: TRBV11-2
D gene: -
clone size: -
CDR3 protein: CASSPRSGVLGSKEKLFF
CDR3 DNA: TGTGCCAGCAGCCCGAGATCAGGTGTACTAGGCAGCAAGGAAAAACTGTTTTTT

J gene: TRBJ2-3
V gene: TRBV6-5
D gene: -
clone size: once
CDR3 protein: CASSYQGPGADTQYF
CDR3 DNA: TGTGCCAGCAGTTACCAGGGGCCTGGCGCAGATACGCAGTATTTT

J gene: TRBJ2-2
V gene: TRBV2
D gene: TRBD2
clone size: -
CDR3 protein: CASSSASGSRVGTGELFF
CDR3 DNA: TGTGCCAGCAGTTCTGCTAGCGGGAGTAGGGTGGGCACCGGGGAGCTGTTTTTT

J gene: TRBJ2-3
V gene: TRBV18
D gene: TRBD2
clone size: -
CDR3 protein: CASSNGISGRNGDTQYF
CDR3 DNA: TGTGCCAGCTCCAACGGAATTAGCGGGAGAAACGGGGATACGCAGTATTTT

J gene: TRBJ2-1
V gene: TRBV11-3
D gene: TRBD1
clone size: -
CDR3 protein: CASSSGQGAGNEQFF
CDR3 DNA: TGTGCCAGCAGCTCTGGGCAGGGGGCTGGCAATGAGCAGTTCTTC

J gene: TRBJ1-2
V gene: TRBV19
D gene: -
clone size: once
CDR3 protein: CASSMGYGYTF
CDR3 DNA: TGTGCCAGTAGTATGGGGTATGGCTACACCTTC

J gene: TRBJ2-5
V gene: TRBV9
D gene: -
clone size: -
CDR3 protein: CASSVAIGTPQETQYF
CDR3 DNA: TGTGCCAGCAGCGTAGCTATTGGGACGCCACAAGAGACCCAGTACTTC

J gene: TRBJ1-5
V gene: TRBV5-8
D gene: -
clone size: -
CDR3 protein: CASSLAAGVGNQPQHF
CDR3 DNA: TGTGCCAGCAGCTTGGCTGCAGGCGTTGGCAATCAGCCCCAGCATTTT

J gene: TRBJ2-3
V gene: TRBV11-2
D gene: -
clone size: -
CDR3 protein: CASSLGRSTDTQYF
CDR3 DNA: TGTGCCAGCAGCTTAGGCCGGAGCACAGATACGCAGTATTTT

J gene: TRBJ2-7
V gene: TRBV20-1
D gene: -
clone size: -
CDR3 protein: CSADDSYEQYF
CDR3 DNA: TGCAGTGCCGACGACTCCTACGAGCAGTACTTC

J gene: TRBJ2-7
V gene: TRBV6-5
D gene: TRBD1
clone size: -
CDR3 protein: CASSYVRGQYEQYF
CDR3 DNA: TGTGCCAGCAGTTACGTGAGGGGGCAATACGAGCAGTACTTC

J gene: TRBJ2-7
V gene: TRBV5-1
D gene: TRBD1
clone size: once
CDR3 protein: CASSLRTGGYEQYF
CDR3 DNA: TGCGCCAGCAGCCTACGGACAGGGGGTTACGAGCAGTACTTC

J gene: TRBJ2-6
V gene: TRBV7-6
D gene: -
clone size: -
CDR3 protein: CASSFTGYGGANVLTF
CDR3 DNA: TGTGCCAGCAGCTTTACAGGGTACGGCGGGGCCAACGTCCTGACTTTC

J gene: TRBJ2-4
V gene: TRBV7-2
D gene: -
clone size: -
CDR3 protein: CASSTYRVAKNIQYF
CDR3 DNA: TGTGCCAGCAGCACATACAGGGTAGCCAAAAACATTCAGTACTTC

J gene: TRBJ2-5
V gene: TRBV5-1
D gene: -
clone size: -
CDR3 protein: CASRSQGASQETQYF
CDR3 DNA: TGCGCCAGCAGATCCCAAGGGGCCTCTCAAGAGACCCAGTACTTC

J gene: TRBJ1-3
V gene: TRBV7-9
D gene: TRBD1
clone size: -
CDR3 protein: CASSLAITGGGNTIYF
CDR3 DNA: TGTGCCAGCAGCTTAGCGATCACAGGGGGCGGAAACACCATATATTTT

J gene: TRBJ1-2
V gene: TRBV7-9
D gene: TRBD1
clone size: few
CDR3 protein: CASSAVTGGSYGYTF
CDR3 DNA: TGTGCCAGCAGCGCTGTGACAGGGGGAAGCTATGGCTACACCTTC

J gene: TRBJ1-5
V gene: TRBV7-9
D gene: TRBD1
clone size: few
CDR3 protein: CASSLGTGDGNQPQHF
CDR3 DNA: TGTGCCAGCAGCTTAGGCACAGGGGATGGCAATCAGCCCCAGCATTTT

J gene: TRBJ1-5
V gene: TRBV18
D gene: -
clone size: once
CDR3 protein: CASSSDSNQPQHF
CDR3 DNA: TGTGCCAGCTCTTCAGATAGCAATCAGCCCCAGCATTTT

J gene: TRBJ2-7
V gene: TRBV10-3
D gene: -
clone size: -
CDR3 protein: CAISEHTEGGLGEQYF
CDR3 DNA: TGTGCCATCAGTGAGCACACCGAAGGGGGTTTGGGCGAGCAGTACTTC

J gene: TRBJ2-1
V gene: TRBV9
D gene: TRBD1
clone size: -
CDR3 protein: CASSLSTGGGPYNEQFF
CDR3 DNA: TGTGCCAGCAGCCTAAGCACAGGGGGCGGCCCCTACAATGAGCAGTTCTTC

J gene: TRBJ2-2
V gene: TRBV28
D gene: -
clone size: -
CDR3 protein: CASSFTGNTGELFF
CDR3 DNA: TGTGCCAGCAGTTTCACGGGGAACACCGGGGAGCTGTTTTTT

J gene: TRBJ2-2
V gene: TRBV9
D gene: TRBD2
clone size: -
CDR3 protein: CASSVDWSSGINGELFF
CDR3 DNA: TGTGCCAGCAGCGTAGATTGGTCTAGCGGGATAAACGGGGAGCTGTTTTTT

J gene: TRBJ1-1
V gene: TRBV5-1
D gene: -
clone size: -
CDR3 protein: CASSLIRNTEAFF
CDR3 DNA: TGCGCCAGCAGCTTAATCCGTAACACTGAAGCTTTCTTT

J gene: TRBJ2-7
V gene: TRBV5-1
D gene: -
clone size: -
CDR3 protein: CASGLYRVQTYEQYF
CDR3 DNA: TGCGCCAGCGGCTTGTATAGGGTCCAAACCTACGAGCAGTACTTC

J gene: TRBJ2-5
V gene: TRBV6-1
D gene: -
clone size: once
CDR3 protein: CATTKDGSWETQYF
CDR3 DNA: TGTGCCACCACGAAGGACGGGAGCTGGGAGACCCAGTACTTC

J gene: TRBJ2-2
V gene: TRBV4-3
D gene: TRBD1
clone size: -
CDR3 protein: CASSQDPGQDGRGGGELFF
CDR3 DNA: TGCGCCAGCAGCCAAGATCCCGGACAGGACGGTCGGGGTGGCGGGGAGCTGTTTTTT

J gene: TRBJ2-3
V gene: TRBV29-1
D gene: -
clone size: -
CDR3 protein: CSVARGRGDTQYF
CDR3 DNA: TGCAGCGTTGCCCGGGGGCGAGGGGATACGCAGTATTTT

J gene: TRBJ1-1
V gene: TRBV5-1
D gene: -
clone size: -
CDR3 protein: CASSGGQLNTEAFF
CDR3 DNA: TGCGCCAGCAGCGGCGGACAATTGAACACTGAAGCTTTCTTT

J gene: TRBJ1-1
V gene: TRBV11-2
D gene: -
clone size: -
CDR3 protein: CASSIDSEAFF
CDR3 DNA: TGTGCCAGCAGCATCGACAGTGAAGCTTTCTTT

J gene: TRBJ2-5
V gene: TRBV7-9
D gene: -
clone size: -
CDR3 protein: CASSSEWRETQYF
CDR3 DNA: TGTGCCAGCAGCTCCGAGTGGAGGGAGACCCAGTACTTC

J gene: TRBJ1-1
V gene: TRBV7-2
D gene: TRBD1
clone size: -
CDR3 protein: CASGIQGWVNTEAFF
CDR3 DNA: TGTGCCAGCGGAATACAGGGGTGGGTGAACACTGAAGCTTTCTTT

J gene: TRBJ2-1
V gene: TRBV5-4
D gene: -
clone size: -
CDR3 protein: CASSFGGFPYNEQFF
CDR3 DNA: TGTGCCAGCAGCTTCGGCGGCTTCCCCTACAATGAGCAGTTCTTC

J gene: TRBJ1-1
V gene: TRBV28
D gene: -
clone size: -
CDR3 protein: CASKGQGGVVTEAFF
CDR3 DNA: TGTGCCAGCAAGGGGCAGGGCGGAGTAGTCACTGAAGCTTTCTTT

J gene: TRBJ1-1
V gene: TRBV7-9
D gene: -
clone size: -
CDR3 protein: CASSLGQGNTEAFF
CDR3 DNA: TGTGCCAGCAGCTTGGGCCAGGGGAACACTGAAGCTTTCTTT